The sequence of this TCR beta chain was determined in a study of cytomegalovirus exposure and HLA in healthy donors. Findings of the study overall: Further analysis, carried out later, found HLA-associated TCR beta chains more clonally expanded than equally common other chains. V- and J-gene trimming of TCR beta was linked (in a later analysis) to a missense DCLRE1C variant. Rare sequences made up most TCRs, while some public TCRs were found in many donors. Diagnosis of cytomegalovirus status made by the classifier reportedly showed high specificity and sensitivity.

This CDR3 has 14 residues. J lost 7 bases, V lost 2 bases, and 1 base had no gene match. In germline, CDR1 is SGDLS, CDR2 YYNGEE. Researchers ran the PCR with 60 Vbeta and 13 Jbeta primers. The table came from immunoSEQ multiplex PCR; TCRdb's copy has only in-frame clones and leaves some out. The sample shows roughly 180,000 clones, roughly 70% of them seen only once. For this clone: What it binds is not known.

V gene TRBV9 combines with J gene TRBJ2-1; TRBD2 matches 12 bases. The sequencing input was PBMCs. The origin of this receptor is a male donor in good health and CMV-seronegative. The CDR3 DNA reads as TGTGCCAGCAGCGTCGGGACTAGCGGGAATGAGCAGTTCTTC. It encodes CASSVGTSGNEQFF.